This T cell receptor (beta chain) was observed in a study of T-cell memory formation after mild COVID-19. Study-wide background: Clusters were largely donor specific. Overall study results and limits: CD4/CD8 balance characterized clones contracting day 15 to 85, and CD4+ skew characterized later expanders. CD8+ contracting clones occupied EMRA, while CD4+ ones occupied mainly CM and EM.

TCRalpha and TCRbeta libraries used 5'RACE with constant-segment primers and UMIs. TCRdb recomputed calls from the 5' RACE reads with MiXCR, one row per CDR3 protein. Of 550,000 to 700,000 distinct CDR3 sequences in the sample, about a sixth were seen once. Trimming took 0 bases from V and 4 from J; bases not matched to a gene: 8. This CDR3 has 17 amino acids. Germline CDR1 SGHRS, CDR2 YFSETQ. This clonotype was recorded many times. Its matching antigen is unknown. Sequencing used PBMCs or a T cell subset sorted from them (not recorded which). The rearrangement links TRBV5-1 to TRBJ2-5, with 11 bases lining up with TRBD2. This TCR derives from an adult woman who had mild COVID-19 (a few samples of this study predate the infection). Cell type and time point are not known. CDR3 sequence: CASSLVTSGSTGETQYF. CDR3 nucleotide sequence: TGCGCCAGCAGCTTGGTAACTAGCGGGAGTACCGGAGAGACCCAGTACTTC.